This T cell receptor beta chain was captured by sequencing in a study of blood T cells in healthy people across ages. Study-level findings and limits: Strong correlation existed between TCR beta diversity and naive T cell percentage.

About this clonotype itself: Its antigen is currently unknown.

Then a second PCR, running about 6 to 12 cycles, was carried out with a sample-barcoded 5' primer and a J-beta primer mix. In TCRdb, the 5' RACE reads were re-called with MiXCR into one record per CDR3 protein. The repertoire consists of fewer than 2,000,000 distinct CDR3 sequences, with 35% to 50% occurring once and the leading ten covering 23%. The sequenced sample was blood. The sequence derives from a human donor in good health.

Here the CDR3 DNA reads TGTGCCAGCAGCGAGGGACGCCTGGCGTCCGGGGAGCTGTTTTTT. This codes for CASSEGRLASGELFF. The V gene is TRBV7-3, the J gene TRBJ2-2; possibly TRBD1 or TRBD2 for D (5 bases each). The germline V gene has CDR1 SGHTA and CDR2 FQGTGA. The length of the CDR3 is 15 residues. V was shortened by 5 bases and J by 6 bases, with 16 bases between the two germline ends.